This entry features one T cell receptor beta chain sequence. Produced via immunoSEQ multiplex PCR; TCRdb's table is partial and in-frame only. This sample has some 270,000 clones, with more than 75% found just once. The sample comes from a study of blood T cell repertoires in COVID-19. The CDR3 sequence is 12 residues long. Trimming stripped 8 bases from V and 2 bases from J, with 9 bases between. Germline CDR1 and CDR2: KGHSH and LQKENI. The source of this sequence is a woman between 45 and 60 years old who had been exposed to COVID-19. Sample: PBMCs or T cells enriched from blood (not recorded which). V is TRBV18 and J is TRBJ1-2; TRBD1 is a possible D gene (5 bases). CDR3 DNA: TGTGCCAGCCGGGAGGGGAACTATGGCTACACCTTC. It specifies CASREGNYGYTF.